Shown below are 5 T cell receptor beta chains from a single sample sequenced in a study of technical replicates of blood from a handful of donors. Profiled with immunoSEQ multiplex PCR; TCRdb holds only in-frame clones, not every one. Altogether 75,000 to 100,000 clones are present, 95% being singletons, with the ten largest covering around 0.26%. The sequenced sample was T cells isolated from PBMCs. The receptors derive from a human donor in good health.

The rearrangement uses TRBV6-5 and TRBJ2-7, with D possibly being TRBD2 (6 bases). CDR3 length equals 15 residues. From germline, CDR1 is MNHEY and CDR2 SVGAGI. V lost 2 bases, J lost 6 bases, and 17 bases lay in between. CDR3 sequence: CASSYDAGRELEQYF. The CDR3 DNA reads TGTGCCAGCAGTTACGACGCTGGGCGGGAACTCGAGCAGTACTTC.

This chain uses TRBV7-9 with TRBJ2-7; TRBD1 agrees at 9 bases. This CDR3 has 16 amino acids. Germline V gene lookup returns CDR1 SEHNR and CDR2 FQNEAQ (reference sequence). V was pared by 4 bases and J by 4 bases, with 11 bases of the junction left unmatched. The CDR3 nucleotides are TGTGCCAGCAGCTCTTCCTTTACAGGGGGCAGGTACGAGCAGTACTTC. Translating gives CASSSSFTGGRYEQYF.

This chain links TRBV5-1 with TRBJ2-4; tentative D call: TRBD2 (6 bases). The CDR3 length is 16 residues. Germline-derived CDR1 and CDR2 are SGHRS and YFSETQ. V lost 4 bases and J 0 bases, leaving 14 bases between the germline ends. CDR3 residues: CASSPGAGLAKNIQYF. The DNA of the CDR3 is TGCGCCAGCAGCCCGGGAGCCGGACTAGCCAAAAACATTCAGTACTTC.

The CDR3 region has the DNA TGTGCCAGTATGCCTACAGGGGGCTATAGAGTGACCACTGAAGCTTTCTTT. Translation gives CASMPTGGYRVTTEAFF. The rearrangement links TRBV19 to TRBJ1-1; 9 bases line up with TRBD1. The germline gives CDR1 LNHDA, CDR2 SQIVND (reference sequence). The ends lost 7 bases at V and 4 bases at J; junction bases unmatched: 16. This CDR3 spans 17 amino acids.

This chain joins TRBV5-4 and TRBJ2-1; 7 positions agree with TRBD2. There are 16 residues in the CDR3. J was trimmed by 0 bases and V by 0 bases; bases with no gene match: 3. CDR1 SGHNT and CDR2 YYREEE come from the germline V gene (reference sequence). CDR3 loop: CASSLDPGGSYNEQFF. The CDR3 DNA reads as TGTGCCAGCAGCTTGGATCCGGGGGGCTCCTACAATGAGCAGTTCTTC.